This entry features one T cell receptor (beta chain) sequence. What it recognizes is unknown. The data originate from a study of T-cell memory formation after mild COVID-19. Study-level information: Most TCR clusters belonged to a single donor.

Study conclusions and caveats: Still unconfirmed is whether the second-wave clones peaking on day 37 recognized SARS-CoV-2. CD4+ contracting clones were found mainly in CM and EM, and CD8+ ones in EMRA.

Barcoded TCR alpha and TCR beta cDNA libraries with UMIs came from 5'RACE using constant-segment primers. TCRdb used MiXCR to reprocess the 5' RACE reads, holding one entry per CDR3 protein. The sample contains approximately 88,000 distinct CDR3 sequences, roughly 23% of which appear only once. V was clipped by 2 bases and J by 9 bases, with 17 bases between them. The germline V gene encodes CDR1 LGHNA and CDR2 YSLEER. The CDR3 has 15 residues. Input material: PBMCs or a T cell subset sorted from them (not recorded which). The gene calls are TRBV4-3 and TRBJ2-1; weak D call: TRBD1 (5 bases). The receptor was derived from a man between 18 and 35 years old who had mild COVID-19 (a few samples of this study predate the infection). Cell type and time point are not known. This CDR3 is CASSQTYMGLVEQFF. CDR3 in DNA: TGCGCCAGCAGCCAAACCTACATGGGGCTGGTTGAGCAGTTCTTC.